One and the same sample provided the 27 T cell receptor beta chains below, sequenced in a study of T cells after posttransplantation cyclophosphamide (dated by TCRdb to between 2015 and 2016). Explained via the paper, the treatment or condition label denotes: high-dose cyclophosphamide on days +3 and +4 as single-agent GVHD prophylaxis. For conditioning, the PTCy patients got busulfan and fludarabine, then a related or unrelated marrow graft, followed by cyclophosphamide on days +3 and +4. Library preparation was by the immunoSEQ multiplex PCR assay. The table comes from immuneACCESS by way of TCRdb, which keeps in-frame sequences with V and J called. Part of the clones is missing from these tables; in studies checked, under half for an unresolved V gene and the rest for unknown reasons. A total of tens of thousands of clones appear in this sample, roughly 91% of them only once. Roughly 2.5% of the sample belongs to the ten largest clones.

Source: PBMCs, taken about 62 days after allogeneic stem cell transplant with posttransplant cyclophosphamide. Every receptor here comes from a male patient over 55 who received an allogeneic stem cell transplant from a related donor and was CMV-positive. Following a transplant, some T cells may be graft donor cells, not patient cells.

The chain is built from TRBV4-1 and TRBJ2-1, with D possibly TRBD1 on 5 matching bases. V gave up 0 bases and J gave up 5 bases, with 14 bases separating them. CDR1 MGHRA and CDR2 YSYEKL come from the germline V gene. This CDR3 is built from 16 residues. The CDR3, as DNA: TGCGCCAGCAGCCAAGATAGGTATCAGGGCCACAATGAGCAGTTCTTC. This sequence encodes CASSQDRYQGHNEQFF.

This clone was observed once. This sequence joins TRBV5-1 and TRBJ1-3; D is unresolved. The germline gives CDR1 SGHRS, CDR2 YFSETQ. The CDR3 covers 15 residues. The ends were cut back, 0 bases at V and 0 bases at J, with 7 bases in the middle. CDR3: CASSLAGFSGNTIYF. CDR3 nucleotides: TGCGCCAGCAGCTTGGCGGGGTTCTCTGGAAACACCATATATTTT.

The chain carries TRBV7-9 and TRBJ2-5; D is perhaps TRBD2 (6 bases). Per germline, CDR1 SEHNR and CDR2 FQNEAQ (reference sequence). V was pared by 8 bases and J by 0 bases, with 7 bases between. This CDR3 is built from 12 residues. The CDR3 loop reads CASGEDQETQYF. CDR3 nucleotides: TGTGCCAGCGGGGAGGACCAAGAGACCCAGTACTTC.

The V gene is TRBV18, the J gene TRBJ1-1; D possibly corresponds to TRBD1 (5 bases). In germline, CDR1 is KGHSH, CDR2 LQKENI. This CDR3 has 14 residues. V was shortened by 3 bases and J by 1 base, with 9 bases between the two germline ends. In nucleotides, the CDR3 is TGTGCCAGCTCACCCCGCGGGGGGAACACTGAAGCTTTCTTT. Amino acids: CASSPRGGNTEAFF.

The gene calls are TRBV2 and TRBJ2-3; no definite D call. Trimming left V 4 bases short and J 0 bases short, with 5 bases between. The germline V gene has CDR1 SNHLY and CDR2 FYNNEI. The CDR3 runs to 13 residues. The CDR3 DNA reads as TGTGCCAGCAGTGCACTCAGCACAGATACGCAGTATTTT. This sequence encodes CASSALSTDTQYF. Using reference TRBV2 and TRBJ2-3 for the parts outside the CDR3, the full variable domain is EPEVTQTPSHQVTQMGQEVILRCVPISNHLYFYWYRQILGQKVEFLVSFYNNEISEKSEIFDDQFSVERPDGSNFTLKIRSTKLEDSAMYFCASSALSTDTQYFGPGTRLTVL.

This sequence joins TRBV4-1 and TRBJ1-2, with TRBD1 identical over 10 bases. Germline CDR1 and CDR2: MGHRA and YSYEKL. The CDR3 is 15 amino acids. J was trimmed by 4 bases and V by 1 base; bases with no gene match: 3. This CDR3 reads CASSQGWTGGYGYTF. Written as DNA, the CDR3 is TGCGCCAGCAGCCAAGGCTGGACAGGGGGCTATGGCTACACCTTC.

This clone was counted between two and nine times. The V call is TRBV6-4, the J call TRBJ2-1; 7 nucleotides align to TRBD1. The CDR3 is 16 residues long. V shed 4 bases and J 6 bases; nucleotides not matched to a gene: 12. Germline CDR1 MRHNA, CDR2 SNTAGT. In nucleotides, the CDR3 is TGTGCCAGCAGTGCTGAGGGGGAATCAGGGGGCAATGAGCAGTTCTTC. As protein: CASSAEGESGGNEQFF.

This chain joins TRBV27 and TRBJ2-5; TRBD1 aligns across 9 bases. V was pared by 6 bases and J by 6 bases, with 14 bases of the junction left unmatched. The CDR3 has 16 residues. Germline V CDR1 and CDR2: MNHEY, SMNVEV (reference sequence). The CDR3 sequence is CASSPSQQTGGQTQYF. The CDR3 DNA reads TGTGCCAGCAGCCCATCTCAACAGACAGGGGGGCAGACCCAGTACTTC.

This chain links TRBV5-1 with TRBJ2-7, with TRBD1 identical over 9 bases. CDR3 length equals 14 residues. V was pared by 4 bases and J by 0 bases, with 2 bases of the junction left unmatched. CDR1 and CDR2 from the germline V gene are SGHRS and YFSETQ. The CDR3 protein is CASSQGQGSYEQYF. The CDR3 bases are TGCGCCAGCAGCCAGGGACAGGGCTCCTACGAGCAGTACTTC.

V is TRBV30 and J is TRBJ1-1, with a tentative D call TRBD1 (5 bases). This CDR3 is built from 10 residues. V lost 7 bases to trimming and J lost 7 bases, with 10 bases between them. Per germline, CDR1 GTSNPN and CDR2 SVGIG (reference sequence). The CDR3 bases are TGTGCCTATACGACAGTTGAAGCTTTCTTT. Encoded protein: CAYTTVEAFF.

There are a few counts of this clone. This chain connects TRBV27 to TRBJ2-7, with 12 positions matching TRBD1. V shed 7 bases, J shed 6 bases, and the junction held 7 bases outside the gene matches. From germline, CDR1 is MNHEY and CDR2 SMNVEV (reference sequence). CDR3 length equals 14 residues. The CDR3 loop reads CASMRDRGQAEQYF. The CDR3 bases are TGTGCCAGCATGCGGGACAGGGGGCAGGCCGAGCAGTACTTC.

The CDR3 DNA is TGTGCCAGCAGTGAAGCGCCTCGGGAAGGAACTGAAGCTTTCTTT. Translated: CASSEAPREGTEAFF. The rearrangement uses TRBV6-1 and TRBJ1-1; no clear D. CDR1 and CDR2 from the germline V gene are MNHNS and SASEGT. Trimming shortened V by 0 bases and J by 5 bases, and 13 bases separated the two germline ends. The CDR3 is 15 amino acids.

The chain couples TRBV6-5 to TRBJ2-1, with D possibly TRBD2 on 5 matching bases. This CDR3 contains 13 residues. The germline gives CDR1 MNHEY, CDR2 SVGAGI. The V gene lost 2 bases and the J gene lost 14 bases, with 16 bases spanning the gap. Here the CDR3 DNA reads TGTGCCAGCAGTTACGCCACGACCGGGGTAGAGTTCTTC. Protein sequence: CASSYATTGVEFF.

A few counts support this clone. V and J are TRBV19 and TRBJ1-4; 11 positions agree with TRBD1. From germline, CDR1 is LNHDA and CDR2 SQIVND (reference sequence). The CDR3 totals 16 residues. V shed 6 bases and J 7 bases; nucleotides not matched to a gene: 10. CDR3 amino acids: CASSGGTGGLFEKLFF. The CDR3 bases are TGTGCCAGTAGCGGCGGGACAGGGGGTTTATTTGAAAAACTGTTTTTT.

The chain has TRBV30 and TRBJ2-2; TRBD1 aligns across 9 bases. The germline CDR1 and CDR2 sequences are GTSNPN and SVGIG (reference sequence). V lost 4 bases to trimming and J lost 6 bases; unmatched junction nucleotides: 9. The CDR3 extends over 15 amino acids. The CDR3 sequence is CAWIWGQGGPGELFF. DNA for the CDR3: TGTGCCTGGATCTGGGGACAGGGTGGACCCGGGGAGCTGTTTTTT. The full variable domain, with the rest looked up from reference TRBV30 and TRBJ2-2, is SQTIHQWPATLVQPVGSPLSLECTVEGTSNPNLYWYRQAAGRGLQLLFYSVGIGQISSEVPQNLSASRPQDRQFILSSKKLLLSDSGFYLCAWIWGQGGPGELFFGEGSRLTVL.

The chain links TRBV27 to TRBJ2-3, with D perhaps matching TRBD1 (6 bases). CDR1 MNHEY and CDR2 SMNVEV come from the germline V gene (reference sequence). V lost 5 bases to trimming and J lost 4 bases, with 19 bases between them. This CDR3 spans 16 amino acids. The CDR3 is CASSGSTVQGPDTQYF. DNA for the CDR3: TGTGCCAGCAGTGGATCGACCGTACAGGGCCCAGATACGCAGTATTTT.

The CDR3, as DNA: TGTGCCAGCCCGGTCGGACAGGGGTTAGCCAAAAACATTCAGTACTTC. Amino acids: CASPVGQGLAKNIQYF. The rearrangement uses TRBV5-6 and TRBJ2-4, with TRBD1 matching over 9 bases. V was pared by 7 bases and J by 0 bases, with 8 bases of the junction left unmatched. CDR3 size: 16 residues. Germline V gene lookup returns CDR1 SGHDT and CDR2 YYEEEE.

The chain recombines TRBV7-9 with TRBJ1-2; TRBD1 aligns across 7 bases. The germline V gene has CDR1 SEHNR and CDR2 FQNEAQ (reference sequence). V lost 3 bases and J lost 3; bases outside the gene matches: 4. The CDR3 is 14 amino acids. The CDR3 sequence: CASSLGDRYYGYTF. The CDR3 coding sequence is TGTGCCAGCAGCTTGGGGGACAGATACTATGGCTACACCTTC.

The chain joins TRBV11-2 to TRBJ2-5; 13 nucleotides match TRBD2. With V trimmed by 4 bases and J by 4 bases, 3 bases remained unmatched. The germline gives CDR1 SGHAT, CDR2 FQNNGV. The CDR3 length is 15 residues. As DNA, the CDR3 is TGTGCCAGCAGCTCCAGGACTAGCGGGGGAGAGACCCAGTACTTC. Its protein is CASSSRTSGGETQYF.

This clone was detected only a few times. This chain connects TRBV19 to TRBJ1-4; D not resolved. This CDR3 is 14 amino acids long. Trimming cost V 5 bases and J 4 bases, with 11 bases left between them. From germline, CDR1 is LNHDA and CDR2 SQIVND (reference sequence). The CDR3 DNA reads TGTGCCAGTAGTGATGGACTATATAATGAAAAACTGTTTTTT. Its translation: CASSDGLYNEKLFF. The whole variable domain, remainder taken from reference TRBV19 and TRBJ1-4, is DGGITQSPKYLFRKEGQNVTLSCEQNLNHDAMYWYRQDPGQGLRLIYYSQIVNDFQKGDIAEGYSVSREKKESFPLTVTSAQKNPTAFYLCASSDGLYNEKLFFGSGTQLSVL.

This clone is medium-sized in the sample. The chain employs TRBV30 and TRBJ1-5; 9 nucleotides agree with TRBD1. Germline V CDR1 and CDR2: GTSNPN, SVGIG (reference sequence). V dropped 1 base and J dropped 3; count of bases not matched to a gene: 4. The CDR3 contains 15 residues. CDR3 DNA: TGTGCCTGGAGTGGTGGGACAGGGTCCAATCAGCCCCAGCATTTT. This sequence encodes CAWSGGTGSNQPQHF.

CDR3 in amino acids: CASSFGQGDSPLHF. The CDR3 DNA follows: TGCGCCAGCAGCTTCGGTCAGGGTGATTCACCCCTCCACTTT. The J gene is TRBJ1-6, the V gene TRBV5-1; TRBD1 is a possible D gene (5 bases). Trimming stripped 2 bases from V and 8 bases from J, with 11 bases between. Germline values: CDR1 SGHRS, CDR2 YFSETQ. CDR3 length equals 14 residues.

V gene TRBV4-1 combines with J gene TRBJ1-1, with D perhaps TRBD1 (6 bases). Germline CDR1 is MGHRA and CDR2 is YSYEKL. Trimming took 4 bases from V and 1 from J, leaving 10 bases between them. The CDR3 length is 14 residues. CDR3 in amino acids: CASSRRDKNTEAFF. The CDR3 nucleotides read TGCGCCAGCAGCCGCCGGGACAAGAACACTGAAGCTTTCTTT.

CDR3 sequence (DNA): TGTGCCAGCAGATGGGGACTAGCGAGCTCGGACCAGTACTTC. This encodes CASRWGLASSDQYF. The chain recombines TRBV6-1 with TRBJ2-5; 10 nucleotides line up with TRBD2. Germline-derived CDR1 and CDR2 are MNHNS and SASEGT. The CDR3 consists of 14 residues. V lost 6 bases, J lost 10 bases, and 11 bases stayed unmatched.

The J gene is TRBJ1-6, the V gene TRBV5-4; D is uncertain. The CDR3 spans 18 residues. The V gene's germline CDR1 is SGHNT and CDR2 YYREEE (reference sequence). Trimming left V 3 bases short and J 5 bases short, with 21 bases between. The CDR3 DNA is TGTGCCAGCAGCTCTACCCCGGTCGGTTTCCTTAATAATTCACCCCTCCACTTT. Translated, it gives CASSSTPVGFLNNSPLHF.

The chain uses TRBV2 and TRBJ1-1; 8 bases agree with TRBD1. CDR1 SNHLY and CDR2 FYNNEI come from the germline V gene. The trim removed 6 bases at V and 1 base at J, leaving 4 bases unmatched. The CDR3 runs 14 residues. CDR3 nucleotides: TGTGCCAGCAGCTGGACAGGGAGGAACACTGAAGCTTTCTTT. Translating gives CASSWTGRNTEAFF.

The CDR3 region has the DNA TGTGCCAGCAGCCGTGAGGCAGGGTGGAGTGGAAACACCATATATTTT. The encoded protein is CASSREAGWSGNTIYF. The rearrangement joins TRBV9 to TRBJ1-3; possibly TRBD1 for D (5 bases). Per the germline V gene, CDR1 is SGDLS and CDR2 is YYNGEE. The CDR3 spans 16 residues. V gave up 4 bases and J gave up 3 bases, with 17 bases separating them.